This T cell receptor (beta chain) originates from a study of T cell responses to AZD1222 COVID-19 vaccine. Profiled with immunoSEQ multiplex PCR; TCRdb holds only in-frame clones, not every one. The sample has about 100,000 clones, about nine tenths seen once. Sequenced here: peripheral blood, sampled on day 0 of AZD1222 vaccination. The sequence was collected from an adult in good health.

CDR3 residues: CASSLVWGGGSTDTQYF. The CDR3 DNA follows: TGTGCCAGCAGCTTGGTGTGGGGCGGGGGGAGCACAGATACGCAGTATTTT. J is TRBJ2-3 and V is TRBV5-6; 8 positions match TRBD2. V was clipped by 0 bases and J by 0 bases; unmatched bases: 6. Germline V gene sequence: CDR1 SGHDT, CDR2 YYEEEE. The CDR3 has 17 amino acids.